Detailed here is one T cell receptor beta chain. The antigen is unknown. These data belong to a study of identical twins. Study findings and constraints: Among out-of-frame alpha sequences shared by twins, low generation probability occurred in excess.

Template switching supplied a universal primer site; unique molecular identifiers were carried on the cDNA. TCRdb passed the 5' RACE reads through MiXCR, listing each CDR3 protein once. This sample yields some 600,000 distinct CDR3 sequences, of which around 7.5% are seen a single time; over 1.5% belongs to the top ten. Trimming cost V 2 bases and J 3 bases, with 11 bases left between them. Germline CDR1 and CDR2: MNHEY and SVGAGI. This CDR3 region has 15 residues. Another study also made use of these data, one on yellow fever vaccine responses in identical twins.

The source is a woman under 30 in good health. Sequenced: PBMCs. The chain recombines TRBV6-5 with TRBJ2-1; a weak D match, TRBD1 (6 bases). This CDR3 is CASSYSQGNYNEQFF. The CDR3 DNA sequence: TGTGCCAGCAGTTACAGCCAGGGGAACTACAATGAGCAGTTCTTC.